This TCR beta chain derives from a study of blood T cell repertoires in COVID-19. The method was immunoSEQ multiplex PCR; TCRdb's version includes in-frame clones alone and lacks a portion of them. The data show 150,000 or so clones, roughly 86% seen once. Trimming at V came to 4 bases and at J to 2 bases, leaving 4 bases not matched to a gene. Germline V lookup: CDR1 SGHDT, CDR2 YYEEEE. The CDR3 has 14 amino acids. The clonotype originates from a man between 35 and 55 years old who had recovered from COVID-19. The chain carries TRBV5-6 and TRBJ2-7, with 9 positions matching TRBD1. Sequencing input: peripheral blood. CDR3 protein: CASSTGQGTYEQYF. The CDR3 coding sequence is TGTGCCAGCAGCACGGGACAGGGAACCTACGAGCAGTACTTC.